These T cell receptor beta chains were read from a single sample in a study of shared clonotypes between healthy human individuals. Measured with immunoSEQ multiplex PCR; TCRdb has only the in-frame clones, and not every one. This table has more than 150,000 clones, approximately 92% appearing once. Material: naive CD4+ T cells sorted from blood. The receptors here all came from a woman aged 25 to 39 in good health. Both conserved end residues are part of each CDR3. Each record gives: CDR3 length, D gene, clone size, V gene, J gene, CDR3 protein, CDR3 DNA. D genes are given only for firm matches. Expanded clones are given a class, and other clones once, few, many or no size at all.

>17|TRBD1|NA|TRBV7-9|TRBJ1-1
CASSLGTNRDRATEAFF
TGTGCCAGCAGCCTCGGAACCAACCGGGACAGAGCCACTGAAGCTTTCTTT
>14|TRBD2|once|TRBV7-2|TRBJ2-7
CASSPGLAEYEQYF
TGTGCCAGCAGCCCGGGACTAGCGGAGTACGAGCAGTACTTC
>15|NA|NA|TRBV29-1|TRBJ2-7
CSVNTYLSAPHEQYF
TGCAGCGTTAACACTTACCTAAGCGCTCCCCACGAGCAGTACTTC
>15|NA|NA|TRBV28|TRBJ1-6
CASSLSGRGNSPLHF
TGTGCCAGCAGTTTATCGGGCAGGGGAAATTCACCCCTCCACTTT
>17|NA|NA|TRBV10-1|TRBJ2-1
CASSESSSGDVYNEQFF
TGCGCCAGCAGTGAGTCGTCCTCAGGAGACGTCTACAATGAGCAGTTCTTC
>13|NA|once|TRBV2|TRBJ2-7
CASRSQEVYEQYF
TGTGCCAGCAGGTCTCAAGAGGTCTACGAGCAGTACTTC
>14|NA|NA|TRBV9|TRBJ1-1
CASSVRGDGTEAFF
TGTGCCAGCAGCGTACGGGGAGACGGCACTGAAGCTTTCTTT
>14|TRBD1|NA|TRBV4-1|TRBJ1-4
CASSDRGGNEKLFF
TGCGCCAGCAGTGACAGGGGAGGTAATGAAAAACTGTTTTTT
>15|NA|NA|TRBV5-1|TRBJ2-1
CASSPSTGPYNELFF
TGCGCCAGCAGCCCTTCGACAGGACCCTACAATGAGCTGTTCTTC
>15|TRBD2|NA|TRBV10-3|TRBJ2-7
CAISEGGRSSYEQYF
TGTGCCATCAGTGAAGGCGGGAGGAGCTCCTACGAGCAGTACTTC
>15|NA|NA|TRBV28|TRBJ1-1
CASSLGGQKYTEAFF
TGTGCCAGCAGTTTGGGGGGTCAGAAGTACACTGAAGCTTTCTTT
>14|TRBD2|NA|TRBV6-6|TRBJ2-1
CASRGLAEGHEQFF
TGTGCCAGCAGAGGACTAGCTGAGGGCCATGAGCAGTTCTTC
>17|TRBD1|once|TRBV28|TRBJ1-3
CASRTGTGRSSGNTIYF
TGTGCCAGCAGAACCGGGACAGGGCGTAGCTCTGGAAACACCATATATTTT
>13|TRBD2|NA|TRBV7-9|TRBJ2-7
CASNFPGRDEQYF
TGTGCCAGCAACTTCCCCGGGAGGGACGAGCAGTACTTC
>14|TRBD1|NA|TRBV19|TRBJ2-1
CASSKGQGVDEQFF
TGTGCCAGTAGTAAGGGACAGGGTGTTGATGAGCAGTTCTTC
>14|NA|NA|TRBV5-1|TRBJ2-2
CASSLEINTGELFF
TGCGCCAGCAGCTTGGAAATTAACACCGGGGAGCTGTTTTTT
>17|TRBD1|NA|TRBV2|TRBJ1-2
CASSLPRQGKKKYGYTF
TGTGCCAGCAGCCTTCCTAGACAGGGAAAAAAGAAGTATGGCTACACCTTC
>16|TRBD2|once|TRBV18|TRBJ2-1
CASSPLAGEGFSEQFF
TGTGCCAGCTCACCGCTAGCGGGAGAAGGGTTCAGTGAGCAGTTCTTC
>15|NA|NA|TRBV5-1|TRBJ2-7
CASSLGGSTSYEQYF
TGCGCCAGCAGCTTGGGGGGATCCACTAGTTACGAGCAGTACTTC
>15|NA|NA|TRBV5-4|TRBJ2-7
CASSRQVGLGGEQYF
TGTGCCAGCAGCCGACAGGTTGGACTAGGAGGCGAGCAGTACTTC
>15|TRBD2|NA|TRBV28|TRBJ2-7
CASTPSGLAAYEQYF
TGTGCCAGCACCCCTTCGGGACTAGCGGCCTACGAGCAGTACTTC
>14|TRBD2|NA|TRBV9|TRBJ2-7
CASSSPGLSYEQYF
TGTGCCAGCAGCAGCCCGGGACTATCTTACGAGCAGTACTTC
>14|NA|NA|TRBV5-1|TRBJ1-5
CASSLRAGNQPQHF
TGCGCCAGCAGCTTGAGGGCAGGGAATCAGCCCCAGCATTTT
>16|NA|NA|TRBV5-4|TRBJ2-4
CASSLAGWDTKNIQYF
TGTGCCAGCAGCTTGGCCGGGTGGGATACCAAAAACATTCAGTACTTC
>11|NA|once|TRBV20-1|TRBJ2-3
CSEGSRDTQYF
TGCAGTGAAGGGAGCAGGGATACGCAGTATTTT
>12|NA|NA|TRBV15|TRBJ2-7
CATAEGPYEQYF
TGTGCCACCGCGGAGGGCCCCTACGAGCAGTACTTC
>13|NA|NA|TRBV2|TRBJ1-4
CASSRASNEKLFF
TGTGCCAGCAGTCGGGCCTCTAATGAAAAACTGTTTTTT
>14|NA|NA|TRBV6-5|TRBJ1-2
CASSDSKGNYGYTF
TGTGCCAGCAGTGACTCGAAGGGTAACTATGGCTACACCTTC
>13|NA|NA|TRBV5-1|TRBJ2-7
CASSLAGTYEQYF
TGCGCCAGCAGCTTGGCTGGTACCTACGAGCAGTACTTC
>14|NA|NA|TRBV4-1|TRBJ2-1
CASSQPRKGEEQFF
TGCGCCAGCAGCCAACCGAGAAAAGGGGAAGAGCAGTTCTTC
>15|NA|NA|TRBV11-2|TRBJ2-7
CASSLDRGATYEQYF
TGTGCCAGCAGCTTAGACCGGGGAGCGACCTACGAGCAGTACTTC
>12|NA|NA|TRBV7-9|TRBJ1-1
CASSRMNTEAFF
TGTGCCAGCAGCCGAATGAACACTGAAGCTTTCTTT
>16|TRBD1|NA|TRBV10-3|TRBJ2-7
CAISDPETGGVYEQYF
TGTGCCATCAGTGATCCCGAGACAGGGGGCGTCTACGAGCAGTACTTC
>17|TRBD1|NA|TRBV18|TRBJ2-7
CASSPPEARGPTYEQYF
TGTGCCAGCTCACCACCGGAGGCGAGGGGGCCCACCTACGAGCAGTACTTC
>15|NA|NA|TRBV19|TRBJ2-7
CASSIQTGEYYEQYF
TGTGCCAGTAGTATTCAAACAGGAGAATACTACGAGCAGTACTTC
>14|TRBD2|once|TRBV28|TRBJ2-5
CASRGLAGQETQYF
TGTGCCAGCCGGGGACTAGCGGGACAAGAGACCCAGTACTTC
>12|TRBD1|once|TRBV28|TRBJ2-3
CASSSQGDTQYF
TGTGCCAGCAGTTCACAGGGGGATACGCAGTATTTT
>13|NA|NA|TRBV11-2|TRBJ1-1
CASSKQGITEAFF
TGTGCCAGCAGCAAACAGGGAATCACTGAAGCTTTCTTT
>16|TRBD1|NA|TRBV18|TRBJ1-5
CASSLMDREGGQPQHF
TGTGCCAGCTCACTTATGGACAGGGAGGGCGGTCAGCCCCAGCATTTT
>15|TRBD2|NA|TRBV5-1|TRBJ2-7
CASSLGLAGPTQQYF
TGCGCCAGCAGCTTGGGGCTAGCGGGCCCTACCCAGCAGTACTTC
>13|NA|NA|TRBV5-6|TRBJ2-7
CASSLRGTYEQYF
TGTGCCAGCAGCTTGAGGGGCACCTACGAGCAGTACTTC
>13|NA|NA|TRBV10-3|TRBJ1-1
CAISDTGFAEAFF
TGTGCCATCAGTGACACAGGGTTCGCTGAAGCTTTCTTT
>14|NA|NA|TRBV21-1|TRBJ1-6
CASSKAHTDSPLHF
TGTGCCAGCAGCAAAGCGCACACCGATTCACCCCTCCACTTT
>15|NA|NA|TRBV28|TRBJ2-7
CASSQISGSSYEQYF
TGTGCCAGCAGCCAGATATCGGGGAGCTCCTACGAGCAGTACTTC
>14|TRBD2|NA|TRBV5-1|TRBJ2-1
CASSLALAGNEQFF
TGCGCCAGCAGCCTGGCCCTAGCGGGCAATGAGCAGTTCTTC
>14|NA|NA|TRBV7-9|TRBJ2-5
CASSPGTREETQYF
TGTGCCAGCAGCCCCGGGACCCGGGAAGAGACCCAGTACTTC
>11|NA|NA|TRBV5-6|TRBJ1-2
CASSRSQGYTF
TGTGCCAGCAGTCGATCACAGGGTTACACCTTC
>15|TRBD1|NA|TRBV19|TRBJ2-7
CASSLSGTGFFEQYF
TGTGCCAGTAGTCTGTCCGGGACAGGGTTTTTCGAGCAGTACTTC
>16|TRBD2|NA|TRBV7-2|TRBJ2-7
CASSLDWGAGVDEQYF
TGTGCCAGCAGCTTAGACTGGGGTGCGGGAGTGGACGAGCAGTACTTC
>13|NA|NA|TRBV19|TRBJ1-5
CASSLAGNQPQHF
TGTGCCAGTAGCCTCGCCGGCAATCAGCCCCAGCATTTT
>13|NA|NA|TRBV14|TRBJ1-4
CASSQGTNEKLFF
TGTGCCAGCAGTCAAGGAACTAATGAAAAACTGTTTTTT
>15|TRBD1|NA|TRBV2|TRBJ1-5
CASGGTGVRNQPQHF
TGTGCCAGCGGAGGGACAGGGGTGAGGAACCAGCCCCAGCATTTT
>12|NA|NA|TRBV28|TRBJ2-7
CASWAGDYEQYF
TGTGCCAGTTGGGCAGGGGACTACGAGCAGTACTTC
>13|TRBD1|NA|TRBV30|TRBJ2-7
CAGNQQGNDEQYF
TGTGCCGGCAATCAACAGGGGAACGACGAGCAGTACTTC
>17|TRBD1|NA|TRBV7-6|TRBJ2-7
CASSYNPPGQGNNEQYF
TGTGCCAGCAGCTATAACCCCCCGGGACAGGGTAACAACGAGCAGTACTTC